These 29 T cell receptor beta chains originate from one sample sequenced in a study of identical twins. Each CDR3 protein is one row after TCRdb ran MiXCR on the 5' RACE reads. This sample has 200,000 to 300,000 distinct CDR3 sequences, with 9.5% to 15% found just once. The same data also went into a second study, on yellow fever vaccine responses in identical twins.

Sequencing input: memory (CD45RO+) T cells sorted from blood. These receptors all come from a woman aged 18-30 years in good health.

A few counts support this clonotype. The rearrangement links TRBV10-1 to TRBJ2-2, with D unclear. CDR1 WNHNN and CDR2 SYGVQD come from the germline V gene (reference sequence). The CDR3 is made up of 19 amino acids. The V end lost 4 bases, the J end lost 3 bases, and 24 bases lay between the germline ends. The CDR3: CASSASSKFFGLDTGELFF. The CDR3 DNA sequence: TGCGCCAGCAGTGCCTCTAGTAAATTTTTCGGGCTAGACACCGGGGAGCTGTTTTTT.

This clonotype was found a few times. The rearrangement joins TRBV10-3 to TRBJ2-1, with TRBD2 identical over 12 bases. Germline CDR1 is ENHRY and CDR2 is SYGVKD. The CDR3 consists of 13 residues. V was pared by 10 bases and J by 3 bases, with 1 base of the junction left unmatched. CDR3 sequence (DNA): TGTGCCACTAGCGGGGGGGACTACAATGAGCAGTTCTTC. Protein sequence: CATSGGDYNEQFF.

This clonotype was seen repeatedly, ten times or more. The chain recombines TRBV5-1 with TRBJ2-5, with D possibly matching TRBD2 (5 bases). The CDR3 loop spans 13 amino acids. Trimming took 3 bases from V and 6 from J, leaving 12 bases between them. Germline V gives CDR1 SGHRS, CDR2 YFSETQ. The CDR3 here is CASSWMEAKTQYF. CDR3 bases: TGCGCCAGCAGCTGGATGGAGGCGAAGACCCAGTACTTC.

This clonotype has just a few counts. The rearrangement joins TRBV20-1 to TRBJ2-2; 7 nucleotides line up with TRBD2. The CDR3 has 14 amino acids. CDR1 is DFQATT, CDR2 SNEGSKA, per germline (reference sequence). V gave up 4 bases and J gave up 5 bases; unmatched junction bases: 7. CDR3 protein: CSATLAASTGELFF. For the CDR3, the DNA is TGCAGTGCTACTCTAGCGGCTAGTACCGGGGAGCTGTTTTTT.

Many counts were recorded for this clonotype. The CDR3 DNA reads as TGCAGTGCTAGGATAGGTAACGCGAACACCGGGGAGCTGTTTTTT. It is translated as CSARIGNANTGELFF. The chain combines TRBV20-1 with TRBJ2-2; no definite D call. Germline V CDR1 and CDR2: DFQATT, SNEGSKA (reference sequence). The CDR3 spans 15 residues. V gave up 3 bases and J gave up 0 bases, with 11 bases separating them.

The V call is TRBV19, the J call TRBJ2-1, with 10 bases fitting TRBD2. There are 19 residues in the CDR3. CDR1 and CDR2 (germline): LNHDA, SQIVND (reference sequence). J gave up 0 bases and V 3 bases, and 11 bases lay outside the gene matches. This chain's CDR3 is CASSILSGTSDASYNEQFF. The CDR3 bases are TGTGCCAGTAGTATCTTATCCGGGACTAGCGACGCCTCCTACAATGAGCAGTTCTTC.

This clonotype was found many times. The rearrangement joins TRBV5-5 to TRBJ1-2, with D perhaps TRBD1 (6 bases). Per the germline V gene, CDR1 is SGHKS and CDR2 is YYEKEE (reference sequence). The ends were cut back, 3 bases at V and 8 bases at J, with 11 bases in the middle. The CDR3 sequence is 12 residues long. CDR3 nucleotide sequence: TGTGCCAGCAGCTCTGAGGGGGTAGGCTACACCTTC. The encoded protein is CASSSEGVGYTF.

CDR3 DNA sequence: TGCGCCAGCAGCCAAGGAGTGGGGACATCAACTACCGAGCAGTACTTC. This translates into CASSQGVGTSTTEQYF. This chain links TRBV4-1 with TRBJ2-7; possibly TRBD1 for D (6 bases). The CDR3 extends over 16 amino acids. Trimming cost V 1 base and J 6 bases, with 19 bases left between them. Germline V gene sequence: CDR1 MGHRA, CDR2 YSYEKL.

In its sample, this clonotype was seen many times. The chain links TRBV29-1 to TRBJ2-6, with unresolved D. Germline V CDR1 and CDR2: SQVTM, ANQGSEA. This CDR3 spans 11 amino acids. The CDR3 DNA reads as TGCAGTGCCATCGGGGCCAACGTCCTGACTTTC. It translates to CSAIGANVLTF.

The V call is TRBV12-3 or TRBV12-4, the J call TRBJ2-6; D is tentatively TRBD1 or TRBD2 (5 bases each). The CDR3 is 16 residues long. Trimming removed 2 bases at V and 4 bases at J, with 12 bases between. The CDR3 DNA is TGTGCCAGCAGTTTAATGGCAGGGACCGGGGCCAACGTCCTGACTTTC. Translating gives CASSLMAGTGANVLTF.

This clonotype was seen many times. The rearrangement uses TRBV12-3 or TRBV12-4 and TRBJ2-3; 8 bases align to TRBD1. After removal of 6 bases from V and 1 base from J, the junction contained 3 bases not matched to a gene. The CDR3 is 14 amino acids. CDR3 region: CASREDRGTDTQYF. CDR3 nucleotides: TGTGCCAGCAGAGAGGACAGGGGCACAGATACGCAGTATTTT.

This clonotype occurred a few times. Written as DNA, the CDR3 is TGTGCCAGCAGCTTGGGTCCCGCTTCCACAGATACGCAGTATTTT. The encoded protein is CASSLGPASTDTQYF. J is TRBJ2-3 and V is TRBV5-5; D is ambiguous. This CDR3 contains 15 residues. Germline CDR1 SGHKS, CDR2 YYEKEE (reference sequence). Trimming stripped 0 bases from V and 2 bases from J, with 10 bases between.

This clonotype was found a few times. The rearrangement joins TRBV29-1 to TRBJ2-2; D perhaps matches TRBD2 (6 bases). The CDR3 sequence is 14 residues long. Germline V gene lookup returns CDR1 SQVTM and CDR2 ANQGSEA. Trimming took 6 bases from V and 1 from J, leaving 12 bases between them. The CDR3 loop is CSVRPGGNTGELFF. CDR3 DNA sequence: TGCAGCGTCCGTCCCGGGGGGAACACCGGGGAGCTGTTTTTT.

The rearrangement links TRBV28 to TRBJ2-3, with TRBD1 matching 11 bases. The V gene's germline CDR1 is MDHEN and CDR2 SYDVKM. This CDR3 has 15 amino acids. V lost 5 bases, J lost 4 bases, and 5 bases stayed unmatched. The CDR3 reads CASSIPGQGADTQYF. The DNA for the CDR3 is TGTGCCAGCAGTATTCCGGGACAGGGGGCAGATACGCAGTATTTT.

Only a few counts were recorded for this clonotype. J is TRBJ2-5 and V is TRBV5-1; 9 bases align to TRBD1. Germline lookup yields CDR1 SGHRS and CDR2 YFSETQ. CDR3 length: 17 amino acids. The V segment lost 7 bases and the J segment 4 bases; nucleotides outside the gene matches: 17. CDR3 region: CASGERKQGAIRETQYF. As DNA, the CDR3 is TGCGCCAGCGGCGAACGAAAACAGGGGGCGATCAGAGAGACCCAGTACTTC.

This sequence joins TRBV4-2 and TRBJ2-3; either TRBD1 or TRBD2 may fit D (5 bases each). The V gene's germline CDR1 is LGHNA and CDR2 YNFKEQ. CDR3 length: 17 residues. Trimming took off 3 bases at V and 2 bases at J, with 18 bases between the two ends. The CDR3 loop is CASSQQLRDRYTDTQYF. The CDR3 coding sequence is TGTGCCAGCAGCCAGCAACTCCGGGACCGATACACAGATACGCAGTATTTT.

At least ten counts were recorded for this clonotype. This sequence joins TRBV4-1 and TRBJ2-2, with TRBD1 matching 9 bases. The CDR3 sequence is 16 residues long. CDR1 and CDR2 from the germline V gene are MGHRA and YSYEKL. The V segment lost 4 bases and the J segment 4 bases; nucleotides outside the gene matches: 7. This CDR3 is CASSPNRGQGTGELFF. CDR3 DNA sequence: TGCGCCAGCAGCCCGAACCGGGGACAGGGCACCGGGGAGCTGTTTTTT.

The table lists this clonotype with many counts. The chain joins TRBV6-1 to TRBJ2-3; perhaps TRBD1 as D (6 bases). CDR3 length: 15 residues. Deletions cut 6 bases from V and 2 bases from J, with 15 bases between. The germline gives CDR1 MNHNS, CDR2 SASEGT. CDR3 amino acids: CASSLTGSITDTQYF. The CDR3, as DNA: TGTGCCAGCAGCCTAACAGGGAGTATCACAGATACGCAGTATTTT.

This clonotype was seen a few times. The chain employs TRBV12-5 and TRBJ2-7; 8 nucleotides align to TRBD1. The CDR3 covers 13 residues. The germline gives CDR1 LGHNT, CDR2 FRNRAP. Trimming took 1 base from V and 4 from J; bases not matched to a gene: 0. CDR3 residues: CASGLDRGYEQYF. For the CDR3, the DNA is TGTGCTAGTGGTTTGGACAGGGGGTACGAGCAGTACTTC. The full variable domain, completed using reference TRBV12-5 and TRBJ2-7, is DARVTQTPRHKVTEMGQEVTMRCQPILGHNTVFWYRQTMMQGLELLAYFRNRAPLDDSGMPKDRFSAEMPDATLATLKIQPSEPRDSAVYFCASGLDRGYEQYFGPGTRLTVT.

This clonotype has a handful of counts. The chain employs TRBV7-2 and TRBJ2-3, with 9 nucleotides matching TRBD2. This CDR3 is 15 amino acids long. Trimming cost V 5 bases and J 5 bases; bases outside gene matches: 8. The germline CDR1 and CDR2 sequences are SGHTA and FQGNSA. The CDR3 here is CASSQGLAVGDTQYF. The DNA of the CDR3 is TGTGCCAGCAGCCAGGGACTAGCTGTTGGAGATACGCAGTATTTT.

The rearrangement joins TRBV5-1 to TRBJ1-3; TRBD1 might be the D (5 bases). The CDR3 is 15 amino acids. Trimming removed 7 bases at V and 0 bases at J, with 14 bases between. Germline V gene sequence: CDR1 SGHRS, CDR2 YFSETQ. CDR3 DNA: TGCGCCAGCTCCGACACAGGAAGCTCTGGAAACACCATATATTTT. Residues: CASSDTGSSGNTIYF. The full variable domain, rest sourced from reference TRBV5-1 and TRBJ1-3, is KAGVTQTPRYLIKTRGQQVTLSCSPISGHRSVSWYQQTPGQGLQFLFEYFSETQRNKGNFPGRFSGRQFSNSRSEMNVSTLELGDSALYLCASSDTGSSGNTIYFGEGSWLTVV.

This clonotype was seen a few times. V gene TRBV28 combines with J gene TRBJ2-7; unclear D gene. V lost 2 bases to trimming and J lost 4 bases, with 9 bases between them. In germline, CDR1 is MDHEN, CDR2 SYDVKM. This CDR3 contains 13 residues. CDR3 amino acids: CASSLIRHYEQYF. The CDR3 DNA reads TGTGCCAGCAGTTTAATCCGTCATTACGAGCAGTACTTC.

This clonotype has a handful of counts. The V and J genes are TRBV20-1 and TRBJ2-2, with D unresolved. CDR1 is DFQATT, CDR2 SNEGSKA, per germline (reference sequence). V was clipped by 1 base and J by 1 base, with 7 bases between them. The CDR3 consists of 14 residues. The DNA for the CDR3 is TGCAGTGCTAGAGTTGGAGAGAACACCGGGGAGCTGTTTTTT. It yields the protein CSARVGENTGELFF.

The rearrangement uses TRBV14 and TRBJ2-3, with D unresolved. CDR3 length: 15 amino acids. Trimming pared 2 bases from V and 0 bases from J, leaving 9 bases between. CDR1 SGHDN and CDR2 FVKESK come from the germline V gene. This CDR3 is CASSQWQASTDTQYF. CDR3 DNA: TGTGCCAGCAGCCAATGGCAGGCGAGCACAGATACGCAGTATTTT.

This chain joins TRBV10-3 and TRBJ2-7; D is unresolved. The CDR3 sequence is 13 residues long. Germline lookup yields CDR1 ENHRY and CDR2 SYGVKD. Trimming removed 4 bases at V and 2 bases at J, with 9 bases between. The chain's CDR3 is CAISADGTYEQYF. CDR3 DNA: TGTGCCATCAGTGCCGACGGTACCTACGAGCAGTACTTC.

This rearrangement joins TRBV5-1 to TRBJ2-3; D gene ambiguous. Between the trimmed V and J ends, which lost 2 bases and 3 bases, there was a span of 19 bases. CDR3 size: 17 residues. Germline CDR1 and CDR2: SGHRS and YFSETQ. CDR3 sequence reads: CASSFRALAGKTDTQYF. The CDR3 region has the DNA TGCGCCAGCAGCTTCCGGGCCTTAGCAGGAAAGACAGATACGCAGTATTTT.

This clonotype was seen only a few times. This chain links TRBV6-2 or TRBV6-3 with TRBJ2-7, with TRBD2 as a possible D gene (5 bases). Germline V gene sequence: CDR1 MNHEY, CDR2 SVGEGT. V was pared by 4 bases and J by 2 bases, with 12 bases between. This CDR3 comprises 14 residues. This CDR3 is CASSSEGRPYEQYF. Written as DNA, the CDR3 is TGTGCCAGCAGTTCCGAGGGCAGACCCTACGAGCAGTACTTC.

This clonotype was seen a handful of times. The chain has TRBV5-1 and TRBJ1-1, with D possibly matching TRBD1 (6 bases). CDR1 and CDR2 (germline): SGHRS, YFSETQ. The CDR3 consists of 15 residues. The V end was cut by 3 bases, the J end by 0 bases, with 12 bases between. The DNA of the CDR3 is TGCGCCAGCAGCTCCACCCGGACAGTGAACACTGAAGCTTTCTTT. Amino acids: CASSSTRTVNTEAFF.

There are a few counts of this clonotype. The rearrangement links TRBV11-2 to TRBJ2-1, with D possibly matching TRBD1 (6 bases). With 8 bases removed from V and 3 bases from J, the gap between germline ends came to 17 bases. Looked up from germline, CDR1 is SGHAT and CDR2 is FQNNGV. The CDR3 covers 15 residues. CDR3 amino acids: CASRPRGMLYNEQFF. The CDR3, as DNA: TGTGCCAGCCGGCCAAGGGGGATGCTCTACAATGAGCAGTTCTTC.